This is a list of T cell receptor beta chains from one sample in a study of T-cell memory formation after mild COVID-19. TCRdb ran MiXCR on the 5' RACE reads and lists one entry per CDR3 protein. This table has under 90,000 distinct CDR3 sequences, roughly 14% appearing once. Material: PBMCs or a T cell subset sorted from them (not recorded which). The receptors here all came from an adult woman who had mild COVID-19 (a few samples of this study predate the infection). Cell type and time point are not known. CDR3s include the opening cysteine and the closing phenylalanine or tryptophan. The order of the fields is J gene, V gene, clone size, D gene, CDR3 protein, CDR3 DNA. A D gene is named only where the DNA matches it firmly. Clone size is given for some rows only: seen once, a few or many times, or a class if the clone is expanded.

j_call: TRBJ2-5
v_call: TRBV2
clone_size: few
d_call: -
cdr3_aa: CASRWGYQETQYF
cdr3_nt: TGTGCCAGCAGGTGGGGGTACCAAGAGACCCAGTACTTC

j_call: TRBJ1-5
v_call: TRBV30
clone_size: once
d_call: -
cdr3_aa: CAWSALGGSNQPQHF
cdr3_nt: TGTGCCTGGAGTGCCCTCGGGGGGAGCAATCAGCCCCAGCATTTT

j_call: TRBJ2-2
v_call: TRBV5-4
clone_size: -
d_call: -
cdr3_aa: CASSWAASRELFF
cdr3_nt: TGTGCCAGCAGCTGGGCCGCGTCCAGGGAGCTGTTTTTT

j_call: TRBJ2-5
v_call: TRBV5-6
clone_size: -
d_call: TRBD2
cdr3_aa: CASSLWLAGPQETQYF
cdr3_nt: TGTGCCAGCAGCTTGTGGCTAGCGGGACCCCAAGAGACCCAGTACTTC

j_call: TRBJ2-2
v_call: TRBV4-1
clone_size: -
d_call: -
cdr3_aa: CASSASWTDGELFF
cdr3_nt: TGCGCCAGCAGCGCCTCGTGGACCGACGGGGAGCTGTTTTTT

j_call: TRBJ2-1
v_call: TRBV20-1
clone_size: -
d_call: TRBD2
cdr3_aa: CSAPLGLAGAYNEQFF
cdr3_nt: TGCAGTGCCCCCTTGGGACTAGCGGGGGCCTACAATGAGCAGTTCTTC

j_call: TRBJ1-6
v_call: TRBV7-9
clone_size: -
d_call: -
cdr3_aa: CASSTRYSRINNSPLHF
cdr3_nt: TGTGCCAGCAGCACGCGATACAGCCGAATCAATAATTCACCCCTCCACTTT

j_call: TRBJ2-7
v_call: TRBV7-9
clone_size: many
d_call: -
cdr3_aa: CASSGGTAEQYF
cdr3_nt: TGTGCCAGCAGCGGAGGGACAGCTGAGCAGTACTTC

j_call: TRBJ2-7
v_call: TRBV7-8
clone_size: few
d_call: TRBD1
cdr3_aa: CASSLAGTVFVLREQYF
cdr3_nt: TGTGCCAGCAGCTTAGCCGGGACAGTTTTCGTCCTGAGGGAGCAGTACTTC

j_call: TRBJ2-5
v_call: TRBV5-6
clone_size: -
d_call: -
cdr3_aa: CASRFRDGKETQYF
cdr3_nt: TGTGCCAGCAGATTCCGGGACGGCAAAGAGACCCAGTACTTC

j_call: TRBJ2-1
v_call: TRBV11-1
clone_size: -
d_call: -
cdr3_aa: CASSLIDGSSPSYNEQFF
cdr3_nt: TGTGCCAGCAGCTTAATAGATGGGAGTTCTCCCTCCTACAATGAGCAGTTCTTC

j_call: TRBJ2-1
v_call: TRBV5-1
clone_size: few
d_call: -
cdr3_aa: CASSLVGVAEVYNEQFF
cdr3_nt: TGCGCCAGCAGCTTGGTGGGTGTAGCGGAAGTTTACAATGAGCAGTTCTTC

j_call: TRBJ2-3
v_call: TRBV6-5
clone_size: many
d_call: -
cdr3_aa: CASSYIRADTQYF
cdr3_nt: TGTGCCAGCAGTTACATCAGGGCAGATACGCAGTATTTT

j_call: TRBJ2-3
v_call: TRBV6-2/TRBV6-3
clone_size: -
d_call: -
cdr3_aa: CASTQEGSGADTQYF
cdr3_nt: TGTGCCAGCACCCAGGAGGGGAGCGGCGCAGATACGCAGTATTTT

j_call: TRBJ2-1
v_call: TRBV6-4
clone_size: few
d_call: -
cdr3_aa: CASSDGGSTVHEQFF
cdr3_nt: TGTGCCAGCAGTGACGGGGGCTCAACGGTTCATGAGCAGTTCTTC

j_call: TRBJ2-1
v_call: TRBV3-1
clone_size: -
d_call: -
cdr3_aa: CASSHEVGRGEQFF
cdr3_nt: TGTGCCAGCAGCCATGAGGTGGGCCGCGGTGAGCAGTTCTTC

j_call: TRBJ2-7
v_call: TRBV7-8
clone_size: many
d_call: -
cdr3_aa: CASSLTGGSYEQYF
cdr3_nt: TGTGCCAGCAGCTTAACCGGGGGCTCCTACGAGCAGTACTTC

j_call: TRBJ2-7
v_call: TRBV20-1
clone_size: -
d_call: -
cdr3_aa: CSARGSELVYEQYF
cdr3_nt: TGCAGTGCTAGAGGGTCGGAGTTGGTCTACGAGCAGTACTTC

j_call: TRBJ2-7
v_call: TRBV5-1
clone_size: -
d_call: -
cdr3_aa: CASSLHYEQYF
cdr3_nt: TGCGCCAGCAGCTTGCACTACGAGCAGTACTTC

j_call: TRBJ2-7
v_call: TRBV9
clone_size: many
d_call: TRBD2
cdr3_aa: CASSPTSGGLAEYEQYF
cdr3_nt: TGTGCCAGCAGCCCGACGAGTGGGGGACTAGCGGAGTACGAGCAGTACTTC

j_call: TRBJ2-7
v_call: TRBV30
clone_size: -
d_call: -
cdr3_aa: CAWGLTYEQYF
cdr3_nt: TGTGCCTGGGGACTGACCTACGAGCAGTACTTC

j_call: TRBJ2-7
v_call: TRBV30
clone_size: -
d_call: -
cdr3_aa: CAWSIGTAYYEQYF
cdr3_nt: TGTGCCTGGAGTATCGGGACTGCATACTACGAGCAGTACTTC

j_call: TRBJ2-1
v_call: TRBV7-6
clone_size: few
d_call: -
cdr3_aa: CASSLSAVGVDEQFF
cdr3_nt: TGTGCCAGCAGCTTAAGTGCCGTCGGGGTAGATGAGCAGTTCTTC

j_call: TRBJ1-1
v_call: TRBV29-1
clone_size: many
d_call: -
cdr3_aa: CSVGKWDTEAFF
cdr3_nt: TGCAGCGTTGGGAAATGGGACACTGAAGCTTTCTTT

j_call: TRBJ1-1
v_call: TRBV29-1
clone_size: -
d_call: -
cdr3_aa: CSVTGHTEAFF
cdr3_nt: TGCAGCGTTACGGGGCACACTGAAGCTTTCTTT

j_call: TRBJ2-7
v_call: TRBV7-9
clone_size: few
d_call: -
cdr3_aa: CASSLGGDISSYEQYF
cdr3_nt: TGTGCCAGCAGCTTAGGAGGGGACATCAGTTCCTACGAGCAGTACTTC